This T cell receptor beta chain was sequenced during a study of control samples from healthy donors and cancer patients. Germline-derived CDR1 and CDR2 are WSHSY and SAAADI. V was clipped by 8 bases and J by 4 bases; unmatched bases: 10. This CDR3 is built from 18 residues. Clones were sequenced by immunoSEQ multiplex PCR, and TCRdb holds only the in-frame ones, with some missing. This table has approximately 2,500 clones, around 97% appearing once. The sequenced sample consisted of PBMCs. The sequence was obtained from a man aged 70-80 years with head and neck cancer. The chain couples TRBV10-2 to TRBJ2-2; 16 bases are a match to TRBD2. CDR3 amino acids: CASRPGTSGRARTGELFF. The CDR3 coding sequence is TGCGCCAGCCGACCCGGGACTAGCGGGAGGGCACGCACCGGGGAGCTGTTTTTT.